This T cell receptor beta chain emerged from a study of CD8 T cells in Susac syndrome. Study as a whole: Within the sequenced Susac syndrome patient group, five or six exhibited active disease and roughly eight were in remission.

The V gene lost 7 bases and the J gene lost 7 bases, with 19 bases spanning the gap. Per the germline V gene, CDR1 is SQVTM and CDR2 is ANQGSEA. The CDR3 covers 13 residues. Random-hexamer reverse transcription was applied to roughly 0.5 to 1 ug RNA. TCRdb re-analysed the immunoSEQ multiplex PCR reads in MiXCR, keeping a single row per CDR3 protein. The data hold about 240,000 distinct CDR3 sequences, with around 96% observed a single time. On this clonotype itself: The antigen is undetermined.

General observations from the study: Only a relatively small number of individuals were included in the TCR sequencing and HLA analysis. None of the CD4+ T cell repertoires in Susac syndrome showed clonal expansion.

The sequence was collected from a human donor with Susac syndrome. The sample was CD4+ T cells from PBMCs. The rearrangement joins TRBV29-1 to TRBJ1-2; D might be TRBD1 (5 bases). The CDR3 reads CSDAGGVSPGYTF. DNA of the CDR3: TGCAGCGACGCGGGGGGAGTCAGTCCTGGCTACACCTTC.